This T cell receptor beta chain originates from a study of T cells in Graves' hyperthyroidism and ophthalmopathy. Study findings and constraints: Ophthalmopathy prediction by the model preceded onset by a median approximately 6.9 months. Most clonotypes expanded in the thyroid (above 0.001) were also present in blood.

Patients aged 18 to 65 had newly diagnosed hyperthyroidism of under 2 months' duration. Uncontrolled infection, other autoimmune disease, pregnancy and lactation each barred patients from inclusion. V lost 2 bases and J lost 2, with 19 bases in between. The CDR3 is 18 residues long. Germline V gives CDR1 SGHAT, CDR2 FQNNGV. This clonotype was seen only a few times. Its cognate antigen is unknown. TCR beta CDR3 region amplification was performed from RNA transcripts. The TCR CDR3 was amplified in a first-round RT-PCR using the HTBI primer set. TCRdb re-called the multiplex PCR reads with MiXCR, one entry per CDR3 protein. The sample carries 300,000 to 400,000 distinct CDR3 sequences, 15% to 20% recorded once.

Material for sequencing was blood. The chain combines TRBV11-2 with TRBJ2-1; the D gene is possibly TRBD2 (5 bases). The sequence was collected from a woman aged 45 to 65 with Graves' hyperthyroidism. This CDR3 is CASSLNSPVASPYNEQFF. CDR3 DNA: TGTGCCAGCAGCTTAAACAGCCCGGTAGCGAGTCCCTACAATGAGCAGTTCTTC.